This T cell receptor beta chain was retrieved from a study of radiotherapy plus CTLA-4 blockade in lung cancer. Turning to the study itself: Patients showed objective responses in about 20% of cases, and disease control was achieved by under 40%.

Assay: immunoSEQ multiplex PCR; the TCRdb copy retains only in-frame clones and omits some. Of 43,000 or so clones in the sample, 55% to 80% were seen once. Concerning this clone itself: The antigen is undetermined.

Patients had chemo-refractory metastatic non-small-cell lung cancer and received focal radiation plus CTLA-4 blockade that used ipilimumab. General observations from the study: TCR clones from tumors expanded in blood after radiotherapy plus ipilimumab.

This CDR3 has 15 residues. Trimming shortened V by 4 bases and J by 6 bases, and 13 bases separated the two germline ends. Germline V gene lookup returns CDR1 SGHDN and CDR2 FVKESK. The sequence was collected from a human donor with non-small cell lung cancer who had a complete response to radiotherapy plus ipilimumab. The sequenced sample was peripheral blood, obtained from a patient treated with radiotherapy plus ipilimumab. The gene calls are TRBV14 and TRBJ2-6; maybe TRBD2 (6 bases). The CDR3: CASSLGRIAANVLTF. CDR3 sequence (DNA): TGTGCCAGCAGCCTCGGGAGAATTGCGGCCAACGTCCTGACTTTC.